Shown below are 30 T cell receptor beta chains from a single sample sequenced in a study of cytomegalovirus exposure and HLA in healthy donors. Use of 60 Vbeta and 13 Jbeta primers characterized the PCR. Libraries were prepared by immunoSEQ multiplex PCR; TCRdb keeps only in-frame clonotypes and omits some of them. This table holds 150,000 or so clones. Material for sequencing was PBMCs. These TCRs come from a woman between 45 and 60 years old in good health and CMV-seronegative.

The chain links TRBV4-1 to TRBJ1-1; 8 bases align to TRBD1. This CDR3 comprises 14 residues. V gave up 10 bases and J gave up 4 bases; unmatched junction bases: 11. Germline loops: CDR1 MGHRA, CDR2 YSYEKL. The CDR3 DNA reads TGCGCCACCCAGGGGCAGGGGGCTGTCACTGAAGCTTTCTTT. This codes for CATQGQGAVTEAFF.

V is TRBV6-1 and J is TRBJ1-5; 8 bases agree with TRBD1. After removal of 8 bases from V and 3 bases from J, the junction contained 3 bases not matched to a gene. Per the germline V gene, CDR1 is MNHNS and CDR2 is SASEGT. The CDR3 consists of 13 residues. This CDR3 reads CASRTGNNQPQHF. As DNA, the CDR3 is TGTGCCAGCCGGACAGGGAACAATCAGCCCCAGCATTTT.

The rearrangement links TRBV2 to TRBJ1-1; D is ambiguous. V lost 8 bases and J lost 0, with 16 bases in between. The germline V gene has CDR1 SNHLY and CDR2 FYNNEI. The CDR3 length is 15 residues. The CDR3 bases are TGTGCCAGCGTTCTGAGTTCGCCCGTGAACACTGAAGCTTTCTTT. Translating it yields CASVLSSPVNTEAFF.

CDR3 sequence: CASSQRGGYGYTF. In DNA form, the CDR3 reads TGTGCCAGCAGCCAGCGGGGCGGCTATGGCTACACCTTC. This chain connects TRBV7-6 to TRBJ1-2, with D tentatively TRBD1 (5 bases). Trimming left V 5 bases short and J 4 bases short, with 11 bases between. CDR1 is SGHVS and CDR2 is FNYEAQ in the germline V gene. The CDR3 spans 13 residues.

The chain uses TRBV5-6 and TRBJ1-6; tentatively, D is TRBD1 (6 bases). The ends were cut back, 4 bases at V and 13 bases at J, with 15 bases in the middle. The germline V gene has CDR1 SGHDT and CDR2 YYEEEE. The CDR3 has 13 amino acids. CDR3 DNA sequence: TGTGCCAGCAGCCTAACGACAGGACTCCCCCTCCACTTT. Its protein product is CASSLTTGLPLHF. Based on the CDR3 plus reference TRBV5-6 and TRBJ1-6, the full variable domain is DAGVTQSPTHLIKTRGQQVTLRCSPKSGHDTVSWYQQALGQGPQFIFQYYEEEERQRGNFPDRFSGHQFPNYSSELNVNALLLGDSALYLCASSLTTGLPLHFGNGTRLTVT.

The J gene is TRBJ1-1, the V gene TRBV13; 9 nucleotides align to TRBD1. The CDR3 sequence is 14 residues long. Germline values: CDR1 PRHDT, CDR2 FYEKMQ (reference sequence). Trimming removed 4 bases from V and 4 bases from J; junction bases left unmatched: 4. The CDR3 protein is CASSSSTGGTEAFF. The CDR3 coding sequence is TGTGCCAGCAGCTCGTCGACAGGGGGCACTGAAGCTTTCTTT.

The CDR3 protein is CASSRVGGPYNEQFF. The CDR3 DNA follows: TGTGCCAGCAGCCGGGTAGGGGGTCCCTACAATGAGCAGTTCTTC. The V gene is TRBV7-6, the J gene TRBJ2-1; tentatively, D is TRBD1 (6 bases). The CDR3 has 15 amino acids. The ends were cut back, 5 bases at V and 2 bases at J, with 13 bases in the middle. The germline CDR1 and CDR2 sequences are SGHVS and FNYEAQ.

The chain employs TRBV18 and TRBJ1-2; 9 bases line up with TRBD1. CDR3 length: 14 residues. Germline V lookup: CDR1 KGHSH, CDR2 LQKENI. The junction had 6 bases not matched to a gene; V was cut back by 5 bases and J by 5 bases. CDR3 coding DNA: TGTGCCAGCTCAACTGGACAGGGGATATATGGCTACACCTTC. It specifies CASSTGQGIYGYTF.

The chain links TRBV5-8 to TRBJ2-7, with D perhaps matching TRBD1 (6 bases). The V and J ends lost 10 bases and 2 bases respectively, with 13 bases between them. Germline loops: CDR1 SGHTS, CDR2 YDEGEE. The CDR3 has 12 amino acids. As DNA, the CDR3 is TGTGCCGGTGGACAGCGGCCCTACGAGCAGTACTTC. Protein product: CAGGQRPYEQYF.

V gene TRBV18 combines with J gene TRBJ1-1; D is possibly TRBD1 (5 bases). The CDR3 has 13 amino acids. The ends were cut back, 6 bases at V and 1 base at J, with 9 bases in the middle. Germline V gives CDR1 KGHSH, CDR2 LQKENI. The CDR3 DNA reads TGTGCCAGCTCCTTCGACAGGAACACTGAAGCTTTCTTT. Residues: CASSFDRNTEAFF. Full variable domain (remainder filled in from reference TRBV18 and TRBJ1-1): NAGVMQNPRHLVRRRGQEARLRCSPMKGHSHVYWYRQLPEEGLKFMVYLQKENIIDESGMPKERFSAEFPKEGPSILRIQQVVRGDSAAYFCASSFDRNTEAFFGQGTRLTVV.

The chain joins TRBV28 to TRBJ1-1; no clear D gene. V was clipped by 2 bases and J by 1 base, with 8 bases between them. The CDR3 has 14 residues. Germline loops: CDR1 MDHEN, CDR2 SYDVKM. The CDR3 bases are TGTGCCAGCAGTTTAAGGTGGAGGAACACTGAAGCTTTCTTT. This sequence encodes CASSLRWRNTEAFF.

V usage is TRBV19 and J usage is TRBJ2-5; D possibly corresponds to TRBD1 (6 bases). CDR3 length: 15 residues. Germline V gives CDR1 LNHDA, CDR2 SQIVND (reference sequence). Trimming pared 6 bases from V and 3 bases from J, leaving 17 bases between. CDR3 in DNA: TGTGCCAGTAGCTGGGCAGGGGTTGTGGAAGAGACCCAGTACTTC. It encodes CASSWAGVVEETQYF.

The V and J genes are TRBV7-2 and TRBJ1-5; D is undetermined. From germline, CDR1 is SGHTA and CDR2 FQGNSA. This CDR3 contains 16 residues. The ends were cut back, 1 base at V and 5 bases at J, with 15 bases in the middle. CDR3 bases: TGTGCCAGCAGCTTAGTTCCGGGAGGCGGGGATCAGCCCCAGCATTTT. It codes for CASSLVPGGGDQPQHF.

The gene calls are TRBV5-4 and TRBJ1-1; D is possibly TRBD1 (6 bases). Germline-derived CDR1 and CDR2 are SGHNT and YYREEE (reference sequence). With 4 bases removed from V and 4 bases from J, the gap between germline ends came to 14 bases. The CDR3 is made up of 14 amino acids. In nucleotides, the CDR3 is TGTGCCAGCAGCGACACCACAGGGAGCACTGAAGCTTTCTTT. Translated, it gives CASSDTTGSTEAFF.

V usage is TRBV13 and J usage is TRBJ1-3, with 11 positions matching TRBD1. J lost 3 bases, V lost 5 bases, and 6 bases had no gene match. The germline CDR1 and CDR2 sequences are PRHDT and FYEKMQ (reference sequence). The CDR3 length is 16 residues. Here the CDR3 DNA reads TGTGCCAGCAGCAAATGGGACAGGGGGTTTGGAAACACCATATATTTT. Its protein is CASSKWDRGFGNTIYF.

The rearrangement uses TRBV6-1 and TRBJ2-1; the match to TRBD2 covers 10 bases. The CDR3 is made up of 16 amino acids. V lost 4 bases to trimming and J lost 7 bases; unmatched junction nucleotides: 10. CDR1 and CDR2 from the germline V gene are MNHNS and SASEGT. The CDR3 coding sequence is TGTGCCAGCAGTGCACTAAGCGGGGGGGCCGCGAATGAGCAGTTCTTC. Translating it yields CASSALSGGAANEQFF.

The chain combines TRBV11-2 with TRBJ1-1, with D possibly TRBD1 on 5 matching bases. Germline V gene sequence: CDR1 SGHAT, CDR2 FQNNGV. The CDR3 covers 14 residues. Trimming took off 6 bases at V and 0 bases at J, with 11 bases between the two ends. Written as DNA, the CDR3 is TGTGCCAGCAGACTTCGACAGATGAACACTGAAGCTTTCTTT. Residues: CASRLRQMNTEAFF.

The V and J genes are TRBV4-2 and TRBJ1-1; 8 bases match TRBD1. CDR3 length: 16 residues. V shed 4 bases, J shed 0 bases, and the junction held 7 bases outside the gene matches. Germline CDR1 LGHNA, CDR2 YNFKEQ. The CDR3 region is CASSLQGASMNTEAFF. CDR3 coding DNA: TGTGCCAGCAGCCTGCAGGGGGCAAGTATGAACACTGAAGCTTTCTTT.

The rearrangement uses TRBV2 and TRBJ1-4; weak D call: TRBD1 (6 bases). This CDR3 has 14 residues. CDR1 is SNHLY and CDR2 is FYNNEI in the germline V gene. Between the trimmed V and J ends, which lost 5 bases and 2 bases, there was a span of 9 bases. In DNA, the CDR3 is TGTGCCAGCAGTTCAGGGGCGACTAATGAAAAACTGTTTTTT. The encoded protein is CASSSGATNEKLFF.

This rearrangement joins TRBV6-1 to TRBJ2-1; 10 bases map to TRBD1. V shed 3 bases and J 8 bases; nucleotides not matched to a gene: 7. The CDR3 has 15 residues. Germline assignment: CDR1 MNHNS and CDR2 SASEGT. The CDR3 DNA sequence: TGTGCCAGCAGTGAGACAGGGGGCTTATCGGATGAGCAGTTCTTC. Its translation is CASSETGGLSDEQFF.

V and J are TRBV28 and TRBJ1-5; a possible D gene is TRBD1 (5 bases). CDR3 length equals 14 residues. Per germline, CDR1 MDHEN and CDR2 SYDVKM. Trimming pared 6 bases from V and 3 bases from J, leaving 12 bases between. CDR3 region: CASRGGRINQPQHF. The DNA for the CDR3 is TGTGCCAGCAGGGGGGGACGGATCAATCAGCCCCAGCATTTT.

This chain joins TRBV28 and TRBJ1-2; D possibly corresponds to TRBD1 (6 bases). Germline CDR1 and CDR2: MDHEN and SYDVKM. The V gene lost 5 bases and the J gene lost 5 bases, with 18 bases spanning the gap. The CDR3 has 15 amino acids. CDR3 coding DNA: TGTGCCAGCAGTGTATACGGGTCAGGGGTTTATGGCTACACCTTC. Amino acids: CASSVYGSGVYGYTF.

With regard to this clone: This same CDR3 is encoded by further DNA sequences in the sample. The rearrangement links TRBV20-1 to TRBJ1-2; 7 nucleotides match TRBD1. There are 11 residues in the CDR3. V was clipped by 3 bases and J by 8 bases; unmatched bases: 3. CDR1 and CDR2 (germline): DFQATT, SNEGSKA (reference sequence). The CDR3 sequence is CSARTGYGYTF. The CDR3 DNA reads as TGCAGTGCTAGGACAGGGTACGGCTACACCTTC.

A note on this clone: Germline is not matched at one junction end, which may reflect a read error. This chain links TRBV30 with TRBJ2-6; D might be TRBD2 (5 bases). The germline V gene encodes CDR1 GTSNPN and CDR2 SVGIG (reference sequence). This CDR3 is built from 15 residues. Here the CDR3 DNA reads TGTGCCGGGAGTTTATTGAGCTCTGGGGCCAACGTCCTGACTTTC. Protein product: CAGSLLSSGANVLTF.

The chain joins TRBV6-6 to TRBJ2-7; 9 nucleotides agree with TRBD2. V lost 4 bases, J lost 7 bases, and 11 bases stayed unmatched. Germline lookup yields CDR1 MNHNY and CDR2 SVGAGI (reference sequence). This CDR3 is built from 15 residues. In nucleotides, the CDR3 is TGTGCCAGCAGTTTTGGGGCGGGAGGGCCGGGGGAGCAGTACTTC. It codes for CASSFGAGGPGEQYF.

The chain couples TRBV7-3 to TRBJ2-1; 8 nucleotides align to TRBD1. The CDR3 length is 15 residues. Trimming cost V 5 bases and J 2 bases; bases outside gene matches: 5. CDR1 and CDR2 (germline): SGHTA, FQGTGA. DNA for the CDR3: TGTGCCAGCAGCCCGACAGGGGATCCCTACAATGAGCAGTTCTTC. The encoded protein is CASSPTGDPYNEQFF.

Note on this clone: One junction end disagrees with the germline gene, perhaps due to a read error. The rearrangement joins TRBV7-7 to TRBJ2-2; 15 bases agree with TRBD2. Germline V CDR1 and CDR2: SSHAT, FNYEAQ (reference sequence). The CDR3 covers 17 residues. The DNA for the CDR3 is TGTGCTAGCAGCCCGGGACTAGCGGGGGGGAACACCGGGGAGCTGTTTTTT. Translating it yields CASSPGLAGGNTGELFF.

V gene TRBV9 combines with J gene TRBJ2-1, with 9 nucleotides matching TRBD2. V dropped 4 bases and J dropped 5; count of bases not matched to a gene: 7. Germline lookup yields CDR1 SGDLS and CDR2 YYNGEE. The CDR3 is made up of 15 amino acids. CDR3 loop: CASSLSGRTDNEQFF. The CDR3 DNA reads TGTGCCAGCAGCCTTAGCGGGAGAACGGACAATGAGCAGTTCTTC.

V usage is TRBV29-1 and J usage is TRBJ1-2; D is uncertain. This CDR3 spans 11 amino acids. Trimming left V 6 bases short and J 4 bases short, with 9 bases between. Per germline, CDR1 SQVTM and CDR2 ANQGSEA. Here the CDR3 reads CSVEILYGYTF. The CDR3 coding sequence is TGCAGCGTAGAGATCCTCTATGGCTACACCTTC. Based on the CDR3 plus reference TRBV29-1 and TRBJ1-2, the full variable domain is SAVISQKPSRDICQRGTSLTIQCQVDSQVTMMFWYRQQPGQSLTLIATANQGSEATYESGFVIDKFPISRPNLTFSTLTVSNMSPEDSSIYLCSVEILYGYTFGSGTRLTVV.

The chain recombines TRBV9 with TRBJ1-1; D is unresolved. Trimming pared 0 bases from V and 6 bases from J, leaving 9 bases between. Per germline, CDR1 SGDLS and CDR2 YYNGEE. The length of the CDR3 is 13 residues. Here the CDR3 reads CASSVGSNAEAFF. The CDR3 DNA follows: TGTGCCAGCAGCGTAGGGAGTAACGCTGAAGCTTTCTTT. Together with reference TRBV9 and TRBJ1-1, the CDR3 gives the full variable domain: DSGVTQTPKHLITATGQRVTLRCSPRSGDLSVYWYQQSLDQGLQFLIQYYNGEERAKGNILERFSAQQFPDLHSELNLSSLELGDSALYFCASSVGSNAEAFFGQGTRLTVV.